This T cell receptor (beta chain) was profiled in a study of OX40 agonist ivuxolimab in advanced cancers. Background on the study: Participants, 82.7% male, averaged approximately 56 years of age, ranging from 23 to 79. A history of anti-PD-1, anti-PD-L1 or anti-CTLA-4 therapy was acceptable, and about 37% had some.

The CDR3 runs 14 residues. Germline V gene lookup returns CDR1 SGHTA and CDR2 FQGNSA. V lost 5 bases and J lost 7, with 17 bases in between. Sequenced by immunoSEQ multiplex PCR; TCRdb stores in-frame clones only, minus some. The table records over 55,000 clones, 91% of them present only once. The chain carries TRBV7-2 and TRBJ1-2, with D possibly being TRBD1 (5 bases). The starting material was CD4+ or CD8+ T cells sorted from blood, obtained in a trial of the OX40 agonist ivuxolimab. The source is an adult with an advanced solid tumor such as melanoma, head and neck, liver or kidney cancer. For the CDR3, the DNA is TGTGCCAGCAGCCCGGATCAGGGTTTACGTGGCTACACCTTC. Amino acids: CASSPDQGLRGYTF.